The clone carrying this T cell receptor beta chain was recorded a few times. Antigen unknown. Unique molecular identifiers were incorporated during preparation of the TCRbeta library. TCRdb analysed the PCR reads with MiXCR anew, one entry per CDR3 protein. The table has fewer than 750,000 distinct CDR3 sequences, roughly a quarter seen once. The data were obtained in a study of T-cell reconstitution after alpha-beta-depleted transplantation in children. Findings and limits, study-wide: Reportedly, roughly two months post-transplant, alpha-beta T cells arose from several hundred expanded graft clones. Newly made T cells mostly supplied T-cell counts and diversity one year after transplant. Surviving recipient T cells and thymic progenitors accounted for the high day-60 TCRbeta diversity observed in some patients.

The CDR3 consists of 13 residues. CDR1 DFQATT and CDR2 SNEGSKA come from the germline V gene (reference sequence). Trimming pared 5 bases from V and 5 bases from J, leaving 16 bases between. This receptor was identified in a boy under two years old with Wiskott-Aldrich syndrome, due to receive a stem cell transplant. The starting material was PBMCs, obtained before TCRalphabeta/CD19-depleted stem cell transplant. J is TRBJ2-7 and V is TRBV20-1, with D perhaps assigned TRBD1 or TRBD2 (5 bases each). The DNA for the CDR3 is TGCAGTGCTTCCCCGGGACCTCGGAACGAGCAGTACTTC. Amino acids: CSASPGPRNEQYF.